The 30 T cell receptor beta chains given below trace back to one sample, sequenced in a study of CD8+ T cells in alopecia areata. TCR sequencing used cDNA made by reverse transcription of extracted RNA. The table came from immunoSEQ multiplex PCR; TCRdb's copy has only in-frame clones and leaves some out. The sample yields a few hundred thousand clones, roughly three fifths seen once. Source material: CD8+ T cells sorted from blood. The receptor set was obtained from a human donor in good health.

The chain joins TRBV5-1 to TRBJ1-2, with D maybe TRBD1 (5 bases). Trimming cost V 4 bases and J 11 bases, with 15 bases left between them. Germline CDR1 and CDR2: SGHRS and YFSETQ. This CDR3 has 12 amino acids. The CDR3 spells CASSGDRVGYTF. The CDR3 DNA is TGCGCCAGCAGCGGGGACCGGGTAGGGTACACCTTC.

This clone was counted between two and nine times. V usage is TRBV6-5 and J usage is TRBJ1-1, with no clear D. V dropped 2 bases and J dropped 2 bases, with 6 bases sitting between them. Germline CDR1 MNHEY, CDR2 SVGAGI. The CDR3 spans 13 residues. The CDR3 is CASSYVENTEAFF. The CDR3 DNA sequence: TGTGCCAGCAGTTACGTGGAAAACACTGAAGCTTTCTTT.

The chain recombines TRBV9 with TRBJ1-1, with D hard to call. Deletions cut 0 bases from V and 0 bases from J, with 12 bases between. The CDR3 is 16 amino acids. Germline V gene sequence: CDR1 SGDLS, CDR2 YYNGEE. CDR3 coding DNA: TGTGCCAGCAGCGTAGGGGCTGCCCCCATGAACACTGAAGCTTTCTTT. This sequence encodes CASSVGAAPMNTEAFF.

This chain joins TRBV29-1 and TRBJ1-1; unclear D gene. Germline V gives CDR1 SQVTM, CDR2 ANQGSEA. The V gene lost 4 bases and the J gene lost 3 bases, with 6 bases spanning the gap. The CDR3 loop spans 11 amino acids. CDR3 DNA sequence: TGCAGCGTTGCAGGCTACACTGAAGCTTTCTTT. Encoded protein: CSVAGYTEAFF.

The chain employs TRBV7-6 and TRBJ1-1; D gene uncertain. This CDR3 region has 13 residues. CDR1 and CDR2 from the germline V gene are SGHVS and FNYEAQ. Trimming pared 2 bases from V and 6 bases from J, leaving 10 bases between. CDR3: CASSLSLLSEAFF. For the CDR3, the DNA is TGTGCCAGCAGCTTATCGCTGCTCTCTGAAGCTTTCTTT.

The chain combines TRBV7-9 with TRBJ2-3; no clear D gene. The germline gives CDR1 SEHNR, CDR2 FQNEAQ (reference sequence). The V gene lost 6 bases and the J gene lost 0 bases, with 7 bases spanning the gap. The CDR3 contains 13 residues. Written as DNA, the CDR3 is TGTGCCAGCAGTACTCCTAGCACAGATACGCAGTATTTT. As protein: CASSTPSTDTQYF.

This clone was recorded a few times. This sequence joins TRBV23-1 and TRBJ2-7; TRBD1 might be the D (6 bases). TRBV23-1 is reported as an ORF; its role is uncertain. V was trimmed by 1 base and J by 5 bases, leaving 15 bases between them. The CDR3 contains 15 residues. CDR3: CASSQFHVGAHEQYF. The CDR3 DNA follows: TGCGCCAGCAGTCAATTTCATGTGGGGGCACACGAGCAGTACTTC.

This clone was counted once. The rearrangement links TRBV4-1 to TRBJ2-7, with D uncertain. CDR1 MGHRA and CDR2 YSYEKL come from the germline V gene. Trimming took off 0 bases at V and 2 bases at J, with 11 bases between the two ends. The CDR3 sequence is 15 residues long. The CDR3 protein is CASSQDPSGAYEQYF. The CDR3 region has the DNA TGCGCCAGCAGCCAAGACCCGTCCGGCGCCTACGAGCAGTACTTC.

The chain links TRBV6-1 to TRBJ2-5, with D uncertain. V was clipped by 4 bases and J by 3 bases, with 9 bases between them. CDR1 MNHNS and CDR2 SASEGT come from the germline V gene. CDR3 length: 13 amino acids. Here the CDR3 DNA reads TGTGCCAGCAGTGTGGATTTCGAAGAGACCCAGTACTTC. Its translation: CASSVDFEETQYF.

The CDR3 loop is CASSDGQGHQPQHF. CDR3 in DNA: TGTGCCAGCAGTGACGGACAGGGGCATCAGCCCCAGCATTTT. The chain carries TRBV6-5 and TRBJ1-5; 9 nucleotides agree with TRBD1. The germline CDR1 and CDR2 sequences are MNHEY and SVGAGI. The ends lost 5 bases at V and 5 bases at J; junction bases unmatched: 4. This CDR3 is 14 amino acids long.

The chain uses TRBV4-1 and TRBJ2-2; 9 nucleotides match TRBD1. Germline-derived CDR1 and CDR2 are MGHRA and YSYEKL. The CDR3 loop spans 17 amino acids. J gave up 3 bases and V 0 bases, and 5 bases lay outside the gene matches. This CDR3 is CASSQDRDRVDTGELFF. Here the CDR3 DNA reads TGCGCCAGCAGCCAAGACCGGGACAGGGTGGACACCGGGGAGCTGTTTTTT.

Turning to this clone: Other DNA variants within this sample encode the same CDR3. The chain carries TRBV7-9 and TRBJ1-1; D is unresolved. CDR3 length: 14 residues. Deletions cut 5 bases from V and 1 base from J, with 11 bases between. Germline-derived CDR1 and CDR2 are SEHNR and FQNEAQ (reference sequence). The CDR3 sequence: CASSPRGGNTEAFF. The CDR3 DNA is TGTGCCAGCAGCCCCCGAGGAGGGAACACTGAAGCTTTCTTT.

The chain uses TRBV27 and TRBJ2-5; D might be TRBD2 (6 bases). V lost 5 bases, J lost 2 bases, and 15 bases lay in between. CDR1 is MNHEY and CDR2 is SMNVEV in the germline V gene (reference sequence). The CDR3 consists of 15 residues. Here the CDR3 reads CASSPAGRWQETQYF. CDR3 DNA sequence: TGTGCCAGCAGTCCAGCGGGCAGATGGCAAGAGACCCAGTACTTC.

This clone occurred a few times. The V call is TRBV5-1, the J call TRBJ1-2, with D perhaps TRBD1 (5 bases). V was shortened by 4 bases and J by 6 bases, with 13 bases between the two germline ends. The length of the CDR3 is 13 residues. Germline V gene lookup returns CDR1 SGHRS and CDR2 YFSETQ. The CDR3 reads CASSPRGTDGYTF. The CDR3 DNA is TGCGCCAGCAGCCCTAGAGGGACCGATGGCTACACCTTC.

The genes are TRBV14 and TRBJ1-6; D remains unclear. Trimming removed 4 bases at V and 8 bases at J, with 18 bases between. The CDR3 has 16 amino acids. Germline V CDR1 and CDR2: SGHDN, FVKESK. This CDR3 is CASSPYSFGGDSPLHF. The CDR3, as DNA: TGTGCCAGCAGCCCATACTCGTTTGGCGGGGATTCACCCCTCCACTTT. Full variable domain (missing parts from reference TRBV14 and TRBJ1-6): EAGVTQFPSHSVIEKGQTVTLRCDPISGHDNLYWYRRVMGKEIKFLLHFVKESKQDESGMPNNRFLAERTGGTYSTLKVQPAELEDSGVYFCASSPYSFGGDSPLHFGNGTRLTVT.

The CDR3 bases are TGCAGCGTCCTAGGACAGGACTATGGCTACACCTTC. It specifies CSVLGQDYGYTF. This chain connects TRBV29-1 to TRBJ1-2, with 7 nucleotides matching TRBD1. Germline CDR1 SQVTM, CDR2 ANQGSEA. Trimming removed 6 bases from V and 3 bases from J; junction bases left unmatched: 4. CDR3 length: 12 amino acids.

V and J are TRBV5-4 and TRBJ1-2; D perhaps matches TRBD1 (5 bases). CDR3 length equals 13 residues. CDR1 SGHNT and CDR2 YYREEE come from the germline V gene (reference sequence). Trimming removed 4 bases at V and 3 bases at J, with 10 bases between. This CDR3 reads CASSHDSDYGYTF. CDR3 nucleotides: TGTGCCAGCAGCCACGACAGTGACTATGGCTACACCTTC.

This clone was counted a few times. This chain connects TRBV7-9 to TRBJ2-5; 9 bases agree with TRBD2. The junction had 10 bases not matched to a gene; V was cut back by 4 bases and J by 7 bases. The CDR3 has 15 residues. CDR1 is SEHNR and CDR2 is FQNEAQ in the germline V gene (reference sequence). In DNA form, the CDR3 reads TGTGCCAGCAGCTCCGCTAGCGGGGAGTCGGCGACCCAGTACTTC. Protein sequence: CASSSASGESATQYF.

V gene TRBV4-1 combines with J gene TRBJ1-2; unclear D gene. Germline lookup yields CDR1 MGHRA and CDR2 YSYEKL. V dropped 1 base and J dropped 4 bases, with 4 bases sitting between them. This CDR3 is built from 12 residues. The CDR3, as DNA: TGCGCCAGCAGCCAAGGTCTCTATGGCTACACCTTC. The encoded protein is CASSQGLYGYTF.

The chain joins TRBV15 to TRBJ1-5, with D hard to call. The CDR3 is 12 amino acids. In germline, CDR1 is LNHNV, CDR2 YYDKDF (reference sequence). V dropped 9 bases and J dropped 7 bases, with 13 bases sitting between them. In DNA, the CDR3 is TGTGCCACGGGTTCACGGCGGCAGCCCCAGCATTTT. Translated: CATGSRRQPQHF.

J is TRBJ2-3 and V is TRBV7-2; 11 bases fit TRBD2. The CDR3 extends over 17 amino acids. The V and J ends lost 7 bases and 0 bases, in that order; junction bases with no gene match: 9. Germline V lookup: CDR1 SGHTA, CDR2 FQGNSA. The CDR3 DNA reads TGTGCCAGCACCCGACTAGCGGGGCTTACTAGCACAGATACGCAGTATTTT. Its protein product is CASTRLAGLTSTDTQYF.

The rearrangement links TRBV6-5 to TRBJ2-7, with D uncertain. Trimming took 7 bases from V and 0 from J, leaving 13 bases between them. This CDR3 spans 14 amino acids. The V gene's germline CDR1 is MNHEY and CDR2 SVGAGI. In DNA, the CDR3 is TGTGCCAGCAAGTACTTGGCCACCTCCTACGAGCAGTACTTC. Amino acids: CASKYLATSYEQYF.

This clone was observed a handful of times. The chain carries TRBV6-5 and TRBJ2-5; the D gene is possibly TRBD1 (6 bases). Trimming shortened V by 0 bases and J by 9 bases, and 11 bases separated the two germline ends. Germline loops: CDR1 MNHEY, CDR2 SVGAGI. This CDR3 spans 13 amino acids. Here the CDR3 DNA reads TGTGCCAGCAGTTACTCGGGGGCAGGGGCCCAGTACTTC. Its translation: CASSYSGAGAQYF.

The chain uses TRBV7-9 and TRBJ2-7; 8 nucleotides agree with TRBD1. The length of the CDR3 is 14 residues. Germline assignment: CDR1 SEHNR and CDR2 FQNEAQ (reference sequence). V dropped 5 bases and J dropped 0; count of bases not matched to a gene: 3. This CDR3 is CASSQTGASYEQYF. CDR3 in DNA: TGTGCCAGCAGCCAGACAGGGGCCTCCTACGAGCAGTACTTC. The full variable domain, rest sourced from reference TRBV7-9 and TRBJ2-7, is DTGVSQNPRHKITKRGQNVTFRCDPISEHNRLYWYRQTLGQGPEFLTYFQNEAQLEKSRLLSDRFSAERPKGSFSTLEIQRTEQGDSAMYLCASSQTGASYEQYFGPGTRLTVT.

This rearrangement joins TRBV7-9 to TRBJ1-2; no clear D. CDR1 SEHNR and CDR2 FQNEAQ come from the germline V gene (reference sequence). The V and J ends lost 4 bases and 4 bases respectively, with 7 bases between them. The CDR3 runs to 12 residues. CDR3 protein: CASSSLRYGYTF. The DNA for the CDR3 is TGTGCCAGCAGCTCCTTACGCTATGGCTACACCTTC.

This clone was observed a few times. The V call is TRBV7-9, the J call TRBJ2-1, with 7 bases lining up with TRBD2. The CDR3 contains 14 residues. Looked up from germline, CDR1 is SEHNR and CDR2 is FQNEAQ (reference sequence). Trimming at V came to 6 bases and at J to 9 bases, leaving 11 bases not matched to a gene. For the CDR3, the DNA is TGTGCCAGCAGACTAGGGCGGGGGAGAATTGAGCAGTTCTTC. It is translated as CASRLGRGRIEQFF.

This clone showed up just once. V and J are TRBV18 and TRBJ2-7; a possible D gene is TRBD2 (6 bases). V gave up 2 bases and J gave up 9 bases, with 11 bases separating them. There are 12 residues in the CDR3. Germline loops: CDR1 KGHSH, CDR2 LQKENI. The CDR3 nucleotides are TGTGCCAGCTCACCAGGGGAGGCTGTGCAGTACTTC. Its translation is CASSPGEAVQYF.

The gene calls are TRBV5-6 and TRBJ1-1; D is ambiguous. The CDR3 length is 12 residues. Germline loops: CDR1 SGHDT, CDR2 YYEEEE. V gave up 0 bases and J gave up 5 bases, with 5 bases separating them. The CDR3 loop reads CASSLVETEAFF. The CDR3 DNA reads as TGTGCCAGCAGCTTGGTGGAGACTGAAGCTTTCTTT.

The J gene is TRBJ1-2, the V gene TRBV2, with D hard to call. This CDR3 contains 12 residues. Deletions cut 10 bases from V and 0 bases from J, with 9 bases between. The germline V gene has CDR1 SNHLY and CDR2 FYNNEI. The CDR3 nucleotides read TGTGCCATGGTCCCAGCTAACTATGGCTACACCTTC. Amino acids: CAMVPANYGYTF.

V and J are TRBV12-5 and TRBJ1-1; no reliable D call. Germline CDR1 reads LGHNT; CDR2 reads FRNRAP. V was trimmed by 3 bases and J by 1 base, leaving 3 bases between them. There are 12 residues in the CDR3. Here the CDR3 reads CASGFANTEAFF. The DNA for the CDR3 is TGTGCTAGTGGTTTCGCGAACACTGAAGCTTTCTTT.